This TCR beta chain was sequenced during a study of control samples from healthy donors and cancer patients. Trimming cost V 6 bases and J 2 bases, with 16 bases left between them. The germline V gene has CDR1 KGHSH and CDR2 LQKENI. The CDR3 loop spans 15 amino acids. The table came from immunoSEQ multiplex PCR; TCRdb's copy has only in-frame clones and leaves some out. The repertoire holds about 130,000 clones, with 80% to 95% as singletons. V usage is TRBV18 and J usage is TRBJ1-2; a weak D match, TRBD1 (6 bases). The specimen sequenced was blood. The sequence was obtained from a man aged 18 to 35 in good health. The CDR3, as DNA: TGTGCCAGCTCCCTTGAAGGGGGAGGAAACTATGGCTACACCTTC. Translating it yields CASSLEGGGNYGYTF. The full variable domain, its missing parts supplied by reference TRBV18 and TRBJ1-2, is NAGVMQNPRHLVRRRGQEARLRCSPMKGHSHVYWYRQLPEEGLKFMVYLQKENIIDESGMPKERFSAEFPKEGPSILRIQQVVRGDSAAYFCASSLEGGGNYGYTFGSGTRLTVV.